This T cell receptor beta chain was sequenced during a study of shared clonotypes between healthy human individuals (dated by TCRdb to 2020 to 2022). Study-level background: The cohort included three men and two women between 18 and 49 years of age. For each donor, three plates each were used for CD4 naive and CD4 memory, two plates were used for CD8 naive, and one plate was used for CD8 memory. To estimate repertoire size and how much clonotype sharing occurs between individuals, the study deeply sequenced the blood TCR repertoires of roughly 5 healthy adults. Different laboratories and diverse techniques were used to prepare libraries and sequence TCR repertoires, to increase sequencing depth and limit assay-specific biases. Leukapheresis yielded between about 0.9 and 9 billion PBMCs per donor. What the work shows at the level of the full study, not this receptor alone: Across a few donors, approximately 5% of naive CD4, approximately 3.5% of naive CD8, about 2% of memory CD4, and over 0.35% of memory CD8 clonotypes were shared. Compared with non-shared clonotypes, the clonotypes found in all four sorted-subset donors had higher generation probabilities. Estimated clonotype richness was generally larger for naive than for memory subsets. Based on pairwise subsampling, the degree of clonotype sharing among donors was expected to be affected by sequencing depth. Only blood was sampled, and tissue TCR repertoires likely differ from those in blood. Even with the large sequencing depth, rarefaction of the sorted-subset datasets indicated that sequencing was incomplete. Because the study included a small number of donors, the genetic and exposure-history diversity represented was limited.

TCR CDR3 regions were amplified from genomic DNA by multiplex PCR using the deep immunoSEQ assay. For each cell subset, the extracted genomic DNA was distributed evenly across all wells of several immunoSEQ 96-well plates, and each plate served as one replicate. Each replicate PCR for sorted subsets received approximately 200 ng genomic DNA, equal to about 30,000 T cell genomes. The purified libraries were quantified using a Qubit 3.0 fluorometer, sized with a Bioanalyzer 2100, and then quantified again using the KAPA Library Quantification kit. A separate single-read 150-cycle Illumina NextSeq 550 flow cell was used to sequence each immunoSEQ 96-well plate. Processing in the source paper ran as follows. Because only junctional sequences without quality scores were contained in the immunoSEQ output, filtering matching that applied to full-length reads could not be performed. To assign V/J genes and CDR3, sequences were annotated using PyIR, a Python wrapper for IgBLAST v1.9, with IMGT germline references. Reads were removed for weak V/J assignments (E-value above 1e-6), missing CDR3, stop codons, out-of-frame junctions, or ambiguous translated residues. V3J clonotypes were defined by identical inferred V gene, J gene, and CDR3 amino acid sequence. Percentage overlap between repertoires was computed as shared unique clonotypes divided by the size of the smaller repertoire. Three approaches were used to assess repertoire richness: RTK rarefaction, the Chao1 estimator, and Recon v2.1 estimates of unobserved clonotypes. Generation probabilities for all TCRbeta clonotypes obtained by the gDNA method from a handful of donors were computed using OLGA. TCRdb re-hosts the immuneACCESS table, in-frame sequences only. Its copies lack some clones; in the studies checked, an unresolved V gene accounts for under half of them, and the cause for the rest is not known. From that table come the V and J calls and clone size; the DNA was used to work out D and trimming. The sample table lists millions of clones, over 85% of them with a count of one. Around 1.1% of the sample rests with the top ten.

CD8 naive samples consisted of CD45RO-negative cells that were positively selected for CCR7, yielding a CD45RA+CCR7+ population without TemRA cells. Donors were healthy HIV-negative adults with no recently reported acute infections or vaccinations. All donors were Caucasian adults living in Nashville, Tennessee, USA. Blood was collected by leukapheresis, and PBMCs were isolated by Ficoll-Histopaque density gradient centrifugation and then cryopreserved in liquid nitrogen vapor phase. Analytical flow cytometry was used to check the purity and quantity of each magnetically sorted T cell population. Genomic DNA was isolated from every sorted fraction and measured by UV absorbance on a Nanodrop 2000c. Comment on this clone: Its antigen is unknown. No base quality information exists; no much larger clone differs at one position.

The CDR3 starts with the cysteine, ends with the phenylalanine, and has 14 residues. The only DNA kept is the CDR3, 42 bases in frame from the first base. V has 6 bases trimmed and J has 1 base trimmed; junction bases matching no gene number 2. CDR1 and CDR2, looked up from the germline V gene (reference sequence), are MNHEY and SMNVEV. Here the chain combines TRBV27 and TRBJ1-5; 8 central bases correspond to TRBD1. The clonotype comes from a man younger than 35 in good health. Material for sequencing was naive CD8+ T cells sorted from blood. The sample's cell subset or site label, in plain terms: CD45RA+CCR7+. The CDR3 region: CASRYRGSNQPQHF. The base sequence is TGTGCCAGCAGATACAGGGGGAGCAATCAGCCCCAGCATTTT.